The T cell receptor (beta chain) under discussion was sequenced for a study of type 1 regulatory T cells. Study details: An in vitro protocol generated T-allo10, a Tr1-enriched, alloantigen-specific CD4 T cell product. Study outcomes and limitations: Compared with non-type 1 regulatory T cells, type 1 regulatory T cells showed a more restricted TCR repertoire.

TCRdb re-analysed the reads in MiXCR, keeping a single row per CDR3 protein. The repertoire holds roughly 65,000 distinct CDR3 sequences, about 50% seen once, with 2% to 2.5% in the top ten. The CDR3 has 17 residues. With 0 bases removed from V and 1 base from J, the gap between germline ends came to 15 bases. Germline V gives CDR1 KGHSH, CDR2 LQKENI. This clonotype occurred a few times. The target antigen is unknown. The rearrangement links TRBV18 to TRBJ1-1, with D maybe TRBD1 (5 bases). Sequenced material: cultured non-Tr1 T cells, either the whole culture or a sorted T cell fraction (not recorded which). The clonotype originates from a human donor in good health. The CDR3 DNA follows: TGTGCCAGCTCACCACCTAATACACGGGGCCAGAACACTGAAGCTTTCTTT. Amino acids: CASSPPNTRGQNTEAFF.